A selection of T cell receptor beta chains follows, all from one sample in a study of blood T cell repertoires in COVID-19. Here immunoSEQ multiplex PCR was the method, and the copy in TCRdb shows in-frame clones only, minus some. The table has roughly 260,000 clones, approximately 86% seen once; the top ten hold about 6.3%. Sequencing was done on a sample of PBMCs or T cells enriched from blood (not recorded which). These receptors came from a woman aged 30 to 39 with acute COVID-19. CDR3s include the opening cysteine and the closing phenylalanine or tryptophan. D genes are given only for firm matches. The size of a clone is reported for some rows only, either as once, few or many, or as a class for expanded clones.

abundance: NA; v_gene: TRBV5-1; d_gene: NA; j_gene: TRBJ2-5; CDR3aa: CASSSLRETQYF; CDR3nt: TGCGCCAGCAGCTCCCTTCGGGAGACCCAGTACTTC
abundance: NA; v_gene: TRBV19; d_gene: NA; j_gene: TRBJ1-5; CDR3aa: CASSITPDQPQHF; CDR3nt: TGTGCCAGTAGTATTACCCCAGATCAGCCCCAGCATTTT
abundance: NA; v_gene: TRBV19; d_gene: NA; j_gene: TRBJ1-3; CDR3aa: CASSQNARSGNTIYF; CDR3nt: TGTGCCAGTAGCCAAAACGCGCGCTCTGGAAACACCATATATTTT
abundance: NA; v_gene: TRBV3-1/TRBV3-2; d_gene: TRBD1; j_gene: TRBJ2-3; CDR3aa: CASSQVHRGVTDTQYF; CDR3nt: TGTGCCAGCAGCCAAGTGCACAGGGGAGTCACAGATACGCAGTATTTT
abundance: NA; v_gene: TRBV5-1; d_gene: NA; j_gene: TRBJ2-2; CDR3aa: CATGEADSGELFF; CDR3nt: TGCGCCACCGGCGAGGCGGACTCCGGGGAGCTGTTTTTT
abundance: NA; v_gene: TRBV3-1/TRBV3-2; d_gene: NA; j_gene: TRBJ2-5; CDR3aa: CASSHWADRQETQYF; CDR3nt: TGTGCCAGCAGCCATTGGGCAGATCGCCAAGAGACCCAGTACTTC
abundance: few; v_gene: TRBV6-5; d_gene: NA; j_gene: TRBJ2-5; CDR3aa: CASSWQDQETQYF; CDR3nt: TGTGCCAGCAGTTGGCAGGACCAAGAGACCCAGTACTTC
abundance: NA; v_gene: TRBV12-3/TRBV12-4; d_gene: NA; j_gene: TRBJ2-1; CDR3aa: CASSLLYNEQFF; CDR3nt: TGTGCCAGCAGCCTACTCTACAATGAGCAGTTCTTC
abundance: NA; v_gene: TRBV24-1; d_gene: TRBD2; j_gene: TRBJ2-1; CDR3aa: CATSDSRGGRNEQFF; CDR3nt: TGTGCCACCAGTGATTCGCGGGGGGGCCGCAATGAGCAGTTCTTC
abundance: NA; v_gene: TRBV18; d_gene: TRBD1; j_gene: TRBJ2-7; CDR3aa: CASSPRVGGIGYEQYF; CDR3nt: TGTGCCAGCTCACCACGGGTAGGGGGCATAGGGTACGAGCAGTACTTC
abundance: NA; v_gene: TRBV28; d_gene: NA; j_gene: TRBJ1-3; CDR3aa: CASSLSRFRNTIYF; CDR3nt: TGTGCCAGCAGTTTATCCCGGTTCCGTAACACCATATATTTT
abundance: NA; v_gene: TRBV28; d_gene: NA; j_gene: TRBJ2-2; CDR3aa: CASSPLGAGNTGELFF; CDR3nt: TGTGCCAGCAGCCCCTTGGGGGCGGGGAACACCGGGGAGCTGTTTTTT
abundance: NA; v_gene: TRBV9; d_gene: NA; j_gene: TRBJ1-1; CDR3aa: CASSVPSSGMDTEAFF; CDR3nt: TGTGCCAGCAGCGTACCCAGCTCAGGGATGGACACTGAAGCTTTCTTT
abundance: NA; v_gene: TRBV28; d_gene: NA; j_gene: TRBJ1-1; CDR3aa: CASRDPSRVNTEAFF; CDR3nt: TGTGCCAGCAGAGACCCCTCTAGAGTGAACACTGAAGCTTTCTTT
abundance: NA; v_gene: TRBV19; d_gene: NA; j_gene: TRBJ2-1; CDR3aa: CASSTGLFEYNEQFF; CDR3nt: TGTGCCAGTAGTACGGGACTTTTCGAGTACAATGAGCAGTTCTTC
abundance: NA; v_gene: TRBV3-1/TRBV3-2; d_gene: TRBD2; j_gene: TRBJ2-7; CDR3aa: CASSQEGLAGGRYEQYF; CDR3nt: TGTGCCAGCAGCCAAGAGGGATTAGCGGGGGGGCGCTACGAGCAGTACTTC
abundance: NA; v_gene: TRBV7-9; d_gene: TRBD1; j_gene: TRBJ1-4; CDR3aa: CASSPGQGADEKLFF; CDR3nt: TGTGCCAGCAGCCCTGGACAGGGGGCAGATGAAAAACTGTTTTTT
abundance: NA; v_gene: TRBV7-2; d_gene: NA; j_gene: TRBJ2-7; CDR3aa: CASSPTGLSYEQYF; CDR3nt: TGTGCCAGCAGCCCTACGGGTTTATCCTACGAGCAGTACTTC
abundance: NA; v_gene: TRBV24-1; d_gene: TRBD2; j_gene: TRBJ2-1; CDR3aa: CATSVAGGGNEQFF; CDR3nt: TGTGCCACCAGTGTAGCGGGAGGTGGTAATGAGCAGTTCTTC
abundance: few; v_gene: TRBV11-1; d_gene: NA; j_gene: TRBJ2-3; CDR3aa: CASSLGGRGTDTQYF; CDR3nt: TGTGCCAGCAGCTTAGGTGGCAGGGGCACAGATACGCAGTATTTT
abundance: NA; v_gene: TRBV4-1; d_gene: NA; j_gene: TRBJ2-2; CDR3aa: CASSHPALRGTGELFF; CDR3nt: TGCGCCAGCAGCCACCCGGCCCTTAGGGGCACCGGGGAGCTGTTTTTT
abundance: NA; v_gene: TRBV7-9; d_gene: TRBD2; j_gene: TRBJ2-7; CDR3aa: CASSPRGVGTSGSYEQYF; CDR3nt: TGTGCCAGCAGCCCCAGAGGGGTAGGTACTAGCGGGAGCTACGAGCAGTACTTC